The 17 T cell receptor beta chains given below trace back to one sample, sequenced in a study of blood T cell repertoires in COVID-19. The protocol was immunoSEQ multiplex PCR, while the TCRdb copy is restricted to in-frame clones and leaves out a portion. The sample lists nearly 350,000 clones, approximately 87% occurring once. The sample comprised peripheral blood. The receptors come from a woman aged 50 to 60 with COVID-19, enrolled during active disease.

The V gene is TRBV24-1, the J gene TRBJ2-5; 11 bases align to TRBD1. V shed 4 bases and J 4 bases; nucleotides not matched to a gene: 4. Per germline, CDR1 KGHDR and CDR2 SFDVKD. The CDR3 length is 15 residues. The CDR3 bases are TGTGCCACCAGTGACCGGACAGGGGGCGTAGAGACCCAGTACTTC. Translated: CATSDRTGGVETQYF.

CDR3 in amino acids: CASSRQGLDVHNEQFF. The CDR3 coding sequence is TGTGCCAGCAGCAGACAGGGACTAGACGTTCACAATGAGCAGTTCTTC. The chain employs TRBV5-6 and TRBJ2-1; a weak D match, TRBD2 (8 bases). Germline lookup yields CDR1 SGHDT and CDR2 YYEEEE. Trimming took 4 bases from V and 5 from J, leaving 19 bases between them. The CDR3 has 16 amino acids.

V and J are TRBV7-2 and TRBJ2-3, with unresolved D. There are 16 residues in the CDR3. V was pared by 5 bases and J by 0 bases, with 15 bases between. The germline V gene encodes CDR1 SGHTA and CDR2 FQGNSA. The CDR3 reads CASSPRLRRSTDTQYF. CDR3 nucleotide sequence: TGTGCCAGCAGCCCCCGCCTGCGGAGAAGCACAGATACGCAGTATTTT.

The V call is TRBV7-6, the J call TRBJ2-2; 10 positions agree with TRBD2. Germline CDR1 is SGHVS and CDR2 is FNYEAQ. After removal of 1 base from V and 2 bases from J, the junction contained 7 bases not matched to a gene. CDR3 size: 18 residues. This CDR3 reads CASSLVTAGGPNTGELFF. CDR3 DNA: TGTGCCAGCAGCTTAGTAACAGCGGGAGGGCCCAACACCGGGGAGCTGTTTTTT.

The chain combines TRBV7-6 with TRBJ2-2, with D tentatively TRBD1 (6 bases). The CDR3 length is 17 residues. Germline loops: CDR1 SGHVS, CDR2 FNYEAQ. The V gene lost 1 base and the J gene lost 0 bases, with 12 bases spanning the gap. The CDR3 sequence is CASSLGRGGANTGELFF. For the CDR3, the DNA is TGTGCCAGCAGCTTAGGGCGTGGGGGCGCGAACACCGGGGAGCTGTTTTTT.

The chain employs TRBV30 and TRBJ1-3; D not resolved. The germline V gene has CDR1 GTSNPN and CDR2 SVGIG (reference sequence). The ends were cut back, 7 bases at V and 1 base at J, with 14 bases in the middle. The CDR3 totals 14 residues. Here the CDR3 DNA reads TGTGCCTTTACACAGAGCGGGTCTGGAAACACCATATATTTT. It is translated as CAFTQSGSGNTIYF.

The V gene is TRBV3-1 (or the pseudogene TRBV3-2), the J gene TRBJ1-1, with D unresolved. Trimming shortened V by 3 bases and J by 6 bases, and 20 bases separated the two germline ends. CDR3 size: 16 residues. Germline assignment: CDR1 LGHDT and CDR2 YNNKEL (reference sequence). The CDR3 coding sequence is TGTGCCAGCAGCCAGGGTAGTCGATTATTAGAGGCTGAAGCTTTCTTT. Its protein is CASSQGSRLLEAEAFF.

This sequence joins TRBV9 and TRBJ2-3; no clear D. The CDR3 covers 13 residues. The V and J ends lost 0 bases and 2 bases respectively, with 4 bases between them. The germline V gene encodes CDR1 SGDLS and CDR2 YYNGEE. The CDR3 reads CASSVGDTDTQYF. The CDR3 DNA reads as TGTGCCAGCAGCGTAGGAGACACAGATACGCAGTATTTT.

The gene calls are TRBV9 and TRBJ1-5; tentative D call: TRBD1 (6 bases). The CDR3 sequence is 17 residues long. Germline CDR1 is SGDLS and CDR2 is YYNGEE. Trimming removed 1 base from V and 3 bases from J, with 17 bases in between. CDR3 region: CASSVMKGRGFNQPQHF. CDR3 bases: TGTGCCAGCAGCGTAATGAAGGGCAGGGGCTTCAATCAGCCCCAGCATTTT.

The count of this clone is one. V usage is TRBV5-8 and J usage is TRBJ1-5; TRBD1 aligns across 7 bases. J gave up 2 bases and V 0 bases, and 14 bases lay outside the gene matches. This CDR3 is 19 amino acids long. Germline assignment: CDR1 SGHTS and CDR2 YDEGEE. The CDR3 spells CASSLGTPRTGVGNQPQHF. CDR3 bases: TGTGCCAGCAGCTTGGGGACTCCTCGGACAGGTGTTGGCAATCAGCCCCAGCATTTT.

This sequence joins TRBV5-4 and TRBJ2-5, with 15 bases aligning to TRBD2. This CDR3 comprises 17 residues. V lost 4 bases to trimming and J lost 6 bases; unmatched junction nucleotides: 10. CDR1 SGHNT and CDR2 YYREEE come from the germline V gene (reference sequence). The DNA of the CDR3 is TGTGCCAGCAGCCCGGGACTAGCGGGAGGCCCCCTGAAGACCCAGTACTTC. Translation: CASSPGLAGGPLKTQYF.

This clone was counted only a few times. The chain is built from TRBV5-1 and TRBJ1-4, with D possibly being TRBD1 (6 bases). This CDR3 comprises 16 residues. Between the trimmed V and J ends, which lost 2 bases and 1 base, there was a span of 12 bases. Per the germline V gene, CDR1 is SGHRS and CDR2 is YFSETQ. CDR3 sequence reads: CASSLMGAETNEKLFF. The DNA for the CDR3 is TGCGCCAGCAGCTTAATGGGGGCCGAAACTAATGAAAAACTGTTTTTT.

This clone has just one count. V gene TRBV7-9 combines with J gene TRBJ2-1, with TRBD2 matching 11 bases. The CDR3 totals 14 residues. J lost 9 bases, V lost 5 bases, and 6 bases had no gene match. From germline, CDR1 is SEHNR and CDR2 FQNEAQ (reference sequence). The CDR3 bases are TGTGCCAGCAGCCAGCTAGCGGGAGGTGTTGAGCAGTTCTTC. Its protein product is CASSQLAGGVEQFF. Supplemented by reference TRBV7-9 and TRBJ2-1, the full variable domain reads DTGVSQNPRHKITKRGQNVTFRCDPISEHNRLYWYRQTLGQGPEFLTYFQNEAQLEKSRLLSDRFSAERPKGSFSTLEIQRTEQGDSAMYLCASSQLAGGVEQFFGPGTRLTVL.

The CDR3 DNA reads as TGTGCCAGCTCGCCGAACACCGGGAGCTTATACGAGCAGTACTTC. It translates to CASSPNTGSLYEQYF. This chain joins TRBV18 and TRBJ2-7; TRBD2 is a possible D gene (6 bases). The V end was cut by 6 bases, the J end by 4 bases, with 19 bases between. The germline V gene encodes CDR1 KGHSH and CDR2 LQKENI. The CDR3 sequence is 15 residues long.

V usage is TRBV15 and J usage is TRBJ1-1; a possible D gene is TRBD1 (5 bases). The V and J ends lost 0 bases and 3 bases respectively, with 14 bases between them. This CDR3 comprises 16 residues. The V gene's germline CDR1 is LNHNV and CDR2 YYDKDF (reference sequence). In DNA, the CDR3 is TGTGCCACCAGCAGAGATCGGCCCCGGGGGGACACTGAAGCTTTCTTT. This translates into CATSRDRPRGDTEAFF.

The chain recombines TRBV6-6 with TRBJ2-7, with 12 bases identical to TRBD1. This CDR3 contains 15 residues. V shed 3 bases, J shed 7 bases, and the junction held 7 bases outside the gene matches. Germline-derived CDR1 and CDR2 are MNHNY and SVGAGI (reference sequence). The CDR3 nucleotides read TGTGCCAGCAGTTATCCGGGACAGGGGGCTGGGGAGCAGTACTTC. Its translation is CASSYPGQGAGEQYF.

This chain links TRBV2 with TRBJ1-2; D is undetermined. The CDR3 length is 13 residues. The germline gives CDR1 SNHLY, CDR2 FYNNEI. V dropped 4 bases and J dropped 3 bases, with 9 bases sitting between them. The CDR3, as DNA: TGTGCCAGCAGTGCGCGTGAGGACTATGGCTACACCTTC. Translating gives CASSAREDYGYTF.